These T cell receptor beta chains were read from a single sample in a study of blood T cell repertoires in COVID-19. The protocol was immunoSEQ multiplex PCR, while the TCRdb copy is restricted to in-frame clones and leaves out a portion. Counted here are 200,000 to 300,000 clones, around nine tenths occurring once; the ten biggest clones make up around 5.1%. Source material: peripheral blood. These receptors all stem from a woman in her sixties with COVID-19, enrolled during active disease. Each CDR3 is given with its conserved first and last residue. The D gene is left open where the match is weak. Clone sizes are given selectively: once, few, many, or a class where the clone is expanded.

size: .; J: TRBJ1-5; V: TRBV28; D: .; DNA: TGTGCCAGCAGTTTGTTCGTTGCAGACAATCAGCCCCAGCATTTT; CDR3: CASSLFVADNQPQHF
size: .; J: TRBJ1-2; V: TRBV6-1; D: .; DNA: TGTGCCAGCAGAGACGGGGGGAACTATGGCTACACCTTC; CDR3: CASRDGGNYGYTF
size: once; J: TRBJ1-1; V: TRBV5-4; D: .; DNA: TGTGCCAGCAGCTTGGGCCAGCGCGATGTTGAAGCTTTCTTT; CDR3: CASSLGQRDVEAFF
size: .; J: TRBJ2-1; V: TRBV10-3; D: TRBD2; DNA: TGTGCCATCAGTGAGTCTGTTAGGGGGACTAGCGGGAGTGGCGACGAGCAGTTCTTC; CDR3: CAISESVRGTSGSGDEQFF
size: .; J: TRBJ1-6; V: TRBV6-6; D: .; DNA: TGTGCCAGCAGTTACCGGATAGGACACTATTCACCCCTCCACTTT; CDR3: CASSYRIGHYSPLHF
size: .; J: TRBJ2-7; V: TRBV5-1; D: .; DNA: TGCGCCAGCAGCTTGCAGGGTTCTAACGAGCAGTACTTC; CDR3: CASSLQGSNEQYF
size: .; J: TRBJ1-1; V: TRBV19; D: .; DNA: TGTGCCAGTACCCCCTCGCAGGGGCGCTTCACTGAAGCTTTCTTT; CDR3: CASTPSQGRFTEAFF
size: .; J: TRBJ2-2; V: TRBV6-4; D: .; DNA: TGTGCCAGCAGTGACCTAGGGGGCACCGGGGAGCTGTTTTTT; CDR3: CASSDLGGTGELFF
size: .; J: TRBJ1-2; V: TRBV30; D: .; DNA: TGTGCCTGGAGTGGGGGCAGTGACTTAAACTATGGCTACACCTTC; CDR3: CAWSGGSDLNYGYTF
size: .; J: TRBJ2-2; V: TRBV10-3; D: TRBD1; DNA: TGTGCCATCAGCAAAACAGGGGATACCGGGGAGCTGTTTTTT; CDR3: CAISKTGDTGELFF
size: .; J: TRBJ2-5; V: TRBV14; D: .; DNA: TGTGCCAGCAGCCTAAGCGTTGGTACGACCCAGTACTTC; CDR3: CASSLSVGTTQYF
size: .; J: TRBJ2-1; V: TRBV4-2; D: TRBD2; DNA: TGTGCCAGCAGCCAAGGTTGGTTCGGCGGGAGGCTCGACAATGAGCAGTTCTTC; CDR3: CASSQGWFGGRLDNEQFF
size: .; J: TRBJ1-6; V: TRBV30; D: TRBD1; DNA: TGTGCCTGGAAAGACAGGGGAAATTCACCCCTCCACTTT; CDR3: CAWKDRGNSPLHF
size: .; J: TRBJ1-2; V: TRBV6-6; D: .; DNA: TGTGCCAGCACCACCTGGGGGGATGGCTACACCTTC; CDR3: CASTTWGDGYTF
size: .; J: TRBJ1-5; V: TRBV7-2; D: .; DNA: TGTGCCAGCAGCGGCCCGGGGGGAAGCAATCAGCCCCAGCATTTT; CDR3: CASSGPGGSNQPQHF
size: .; J: TRBJ1-2; V: TRBV19; D: .; DNA: TGTGCCAGTGGGGCCGATACAGGCTACACCTTC; CDR3: CASGADTGYTF
size: .; J: TRBJ2-5; V: TRBV5-4; D: .; DNA: TGTGGCGTCGGGGAAGTTTCCCAAGAGACCCAGTACTTC; CDR3: CGVGEVSQETQYF
size: .; J: TRBJ2-1; V: TRBV5-1; D: TRBD2; DNA: TGCGCCAGCAGCTCTGGGACTAGCGGGACCCACAATGAGCAGTTCTTC; CDR3: CASSSGTSGTHNEQFF
size: .; J: TRBJ2-1; V: TRBV6-5; D: TRBD2; DNA: TGTGCCAGCAGTACTCCTAGCGGGAGCTACAATGAGCAGTTCTTC; CDR3: CASSTPSGSYNEQFF
size: .; J: TRBJ1-3; V: TRBV27; D: TRBD1; DNA: TGTGCCAGCAGTCCCAACAGGGGGCCCTCTGGAAACACCATATATTTT; CDR3: CASSPNRGPSGNTIYF
size: .; J: TRBJ2-2; V: TRBV7-9; D: TRBD2; DNA: TGTGCCAGCAGCTTAAGCCTAGCGGGAACGAACACCGGGGAGCTGTTTTTT; CDR3: CASSLSLAGTNTGELFF
size: .; J: TRBJ1-3; V: TRBV6-6; D: TRBD1; DNA: TGTGCCAGCAGCCAAGGACAGGACCGAGGAAACACCATATATTTT; CDR3: CASSQGQDRGNTIYF
size: .; J: TRBJ1-1; V: TRBV30; D: .; DNA: TGTGCACAAAGGGAACAGGGGAACACTGAAGCTTTCTTT; CDR3: CAQREQGNTEAFF
size: .; J: TRBJ1-5; V: TRBV4-1; D: .; DNA: TGCGCCAGCAGCCAAGCGGGGGTAGGCAATCAGCCCCAGCATTTT; CDR3: CASSQAGVGNQPQHF
size: .; J: TRBJ2-2; V: TRBV9; D: TRBD2; DNA: TGTGCCAGCACCGGGACTAGCGGGAGACACACCGGGGAGCTGTTTTTT; CDR3: CASTGTSGRHTGELFF
size: .; J: TRBJ2-1; V: TRBV9; D: TRBD2; DNA: TGTGCCAGCAGCGTAGGCGGGAGGATCGGGGATGAGCAGTTCTTC; CDR3: CASSVGGRIGDEQFF
size: .; J: TRBJ1-1; V: TRBV27; D: TRBD1; DNA: TGTGCCAGCAGTCCCACAGGGGGCCTGAACACTGAAGCTTTCTTT; CDR3: CASSPTGGLNTEAFF
size: few; J: TRBJ2-6; V: TRBV4-3; D: TRBD2; DNA: TGCGCCAGCAGCCCTCGGGGGGGGGCCTCTGGGGCCAACGTCCTGACTTTC; CDR3: CASSPRGGASGANVLTF
size: .; J: TRBJ1-1; V: TRBV30; D: TRBD1; DNA: TGTGCCTGGAGTAGCCCCGGGACAGGGAACACTGAAGCTTTCTTT; CDR3: CAWSSPGTGNTEAFF
size: .; J: TRBJ2-3; V: TRBV5-1; D: TRBD2; DNA: TGCGCCAGCAGCACCTGGACTAGGAACACAGATACGCAGTATTTT; CDR3: CASSTWTRNTDTQYF
size: .; J: TRBJ2-1; V: TRBV20-1; D: .; DNA: TGCAGTGTCGCGCGGCTCGAGCAGTTCTTC; CDR3: CSVARLEQFF
size: .; J: TRBJ2-7; V: TRBV6-5; D: .; DNA: TGTGCCAGCAAAAAAGCAGGTAGCTCCTACGAGCAGTACTTC; CDR3: CASKKAGSSYEQYF
size: once; J: TRBJ2-7; V: TRBV5-6; D: TRBD2; DNA: TGTGCCAGCAGCTCCCTTCCGGGAGGTTTGAACGAGCAGTACTTC; CDR3: CASSSLPGGLNEQYF
size: .; J: TRBJ2-7; V: TRBV28; D: TRBD2; DNA: TGTGCCAGCAGACTTAGCGGGGCAAGCTCCTACGAGCAGTACTTC; CDR3: CASRLSGASSYEQYF
size: .; J: TRBJ2-1; V: TRBV24-1; D: TRBD2; DNA: TGTGCCACCAGTGATTTGGCGGGAGGAGCCTACAATGAGCAGTTCTTC; CDR3: CATSDLAGGAYNEQFF
size: .; J: TRBJ2-7; V: TRBV18; D: .; DNA: TGTGCCAGCTCACCACCCCCCCTTAGCGGTCGCCGGGAGCAGTACTTC; CDR3: CASSPPPLSGRREQYF